The T cell receptor beta chain under discussion was sequenced for a study of T cell changes during pregnancy in multiple sclerosis. Clones were read by immunoSEQ multiplex PCR, and TCRdb kept only the in-frame ones, dropping some. The repertoire consists of about 93,000 clones, with roughly 92% occurring once and the leading ten covering more than 2%. The V and J ends lost 0 bases and 0 bases, in that order; junction bases with no gene match: 3. The germline V gene encodes CDR1 SGHRS and CDR2 YFSETQ. The CDR3 runs 16 residues. This chain connects TRBV5-1 to TRBJ2-1, with 7 bases identical to TRBD2. This material consisted of peripheral blood, taken after pregnancy. The receptor was derived from a female donor with multiple sclerosis, enrolled in a pregnancy study. Here the CDR3 reads CASSLDGGGSYNEQFF. The CDR3 bases are TGCGCCAGCAGCTTGGATGGCGGGGGCTCCTACAATGAGCAGTTCTTC.